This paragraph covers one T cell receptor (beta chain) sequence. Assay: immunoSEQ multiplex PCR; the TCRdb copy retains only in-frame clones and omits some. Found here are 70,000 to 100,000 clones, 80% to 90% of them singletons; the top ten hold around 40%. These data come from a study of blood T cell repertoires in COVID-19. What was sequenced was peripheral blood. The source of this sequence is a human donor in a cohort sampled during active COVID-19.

CDR3 protein: CASSEMGHLADSPLHF. The DNA of the CDR3 is TGTGCCAGCAGCGAAATGGGACATCTGGCAGATTCACCCCTCCACTTT. The gene calls are TRBV28 and TRBJ1-6; TRBD1 is a possible D gene (6 bases). V gave up 6 bases and J gave up 8 bases, with 20 bases separating them. CDR1 and CDR2 (germline): MDHEN, SYDVKM. The CDR3 totals 16 residues.